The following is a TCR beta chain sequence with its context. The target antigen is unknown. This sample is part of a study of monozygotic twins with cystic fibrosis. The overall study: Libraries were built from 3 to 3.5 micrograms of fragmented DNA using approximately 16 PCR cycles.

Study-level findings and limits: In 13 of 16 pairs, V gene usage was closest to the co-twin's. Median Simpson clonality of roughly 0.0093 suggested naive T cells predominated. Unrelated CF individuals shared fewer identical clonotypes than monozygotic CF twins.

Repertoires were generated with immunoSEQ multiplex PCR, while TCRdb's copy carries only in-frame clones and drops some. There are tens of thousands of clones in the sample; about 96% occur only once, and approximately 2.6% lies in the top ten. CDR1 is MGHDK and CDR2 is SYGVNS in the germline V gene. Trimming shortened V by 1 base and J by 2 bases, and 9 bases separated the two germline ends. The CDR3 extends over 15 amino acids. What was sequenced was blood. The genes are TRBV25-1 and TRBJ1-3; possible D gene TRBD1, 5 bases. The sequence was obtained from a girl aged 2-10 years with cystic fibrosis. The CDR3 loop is CASSEFGGAGNTIYF. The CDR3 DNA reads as TGTGCCAGCAGTGAATTTGGAGGGGCTGGAAACACCATATATTTT.